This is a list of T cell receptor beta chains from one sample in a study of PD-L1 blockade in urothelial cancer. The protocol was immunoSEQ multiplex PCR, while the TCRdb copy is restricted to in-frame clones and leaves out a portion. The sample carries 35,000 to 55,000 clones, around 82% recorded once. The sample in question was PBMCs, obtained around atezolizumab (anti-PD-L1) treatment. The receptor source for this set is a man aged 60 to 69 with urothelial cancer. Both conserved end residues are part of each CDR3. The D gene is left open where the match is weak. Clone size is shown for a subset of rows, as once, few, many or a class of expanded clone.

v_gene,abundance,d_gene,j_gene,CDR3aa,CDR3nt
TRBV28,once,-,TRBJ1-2,CASRQTHGGYTF,TGTGCCAGCAGACAGACCCATGGGGGCTACACCTTC
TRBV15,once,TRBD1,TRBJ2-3,CATSRDTTGGTDTQYF,TGTGCCACCAGCAGAGATACGACAGGGGGCACAGATACGCAGTATTTT
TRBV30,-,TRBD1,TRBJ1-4,CAWGRTGTGEKLFF,TGTGCCTGGGGGCGGACCGGGACAGGGGAAAAACTGTTTTTT
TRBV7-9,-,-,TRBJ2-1,CASSSTVGQSSYNEQFF,TGTGCCAGCAGCTCCACCGTGGGGCAAAGCTCCTACAATGAGCAGTTCTTC
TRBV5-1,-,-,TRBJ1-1,CASSSSDTEAFF,TGCGCCAGCAGCTCTTCGGACACTGAAGCTTTCTTT
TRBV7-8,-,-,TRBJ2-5,CASSNGTPRETQYF,TGTGCCAGCAGCAACGGGACACCTCGGGAGACCCAGTACTTC
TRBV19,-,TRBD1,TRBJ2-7,CASSIAGTASYEQYF,TGTGCCAGTAGTATAGCAGGGACAGCTTCCTACGAGCAGTACTTC
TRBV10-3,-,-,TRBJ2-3,CAISLRGTDTQYF,TGTGCCATCTCCCTTCGCGGCACAGATACGCAGTATTTT
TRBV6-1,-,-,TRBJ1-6,CASSTGGAYNSPLHF,TGTGCCAGCAGTACCGGAGGAGCCTATAATTCACCCCTCCACTTT
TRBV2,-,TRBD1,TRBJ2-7,CATATGGEYEQYF,TGTGCCACCGCGACAGGGGGCGAGTACGAGCAGTACTTC
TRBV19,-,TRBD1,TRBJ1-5,CASTGQGNQPQHF,TGTGCCAGTACGGGACAGGGCAATCAGCCCCAGCATTTT
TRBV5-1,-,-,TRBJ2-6,CASSRDSGANVLTF,TGCGCCAGCAGCCGAGACTCTGGGGCCAACGTCCTGACTTTC
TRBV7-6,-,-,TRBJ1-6,CASSLSGGGSYNSPLHF,TGTGCCAGCAGCTTATCCGGGGGGGGCTCCTATAATTCACCCCTCCACTTT
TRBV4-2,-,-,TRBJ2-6,CASMEDLSSGANVLTF,TGTGCCAGCATGGAGGACCTGAGCTCTGGGGCCAACGTCCTGACTTTC